These T cell receptor beta chains were read from a single sample in a study of shared clonotypes between healthy human individuals. The assay was immunoSEQ multiplex PCR, and TCRdb's table has in-frame clones only and misses some. The data hold about 2.1 million clones, with roughly 95% observed a single time. Sequences were obtained from naive CD8+ T cells from PBMCs. The receptors shown here come from a man aged 18 to 35 in good health. Some clones in this sample may be carry-over from other donors' samples. Each CDR3 is given with its conserved first and last residue. Each record gives: V gene, clone size, J gene, CDR3 protein. Clone size is shown for a subset of rows, as once, few, many or a class of expanded clone.

v_call: TRBV4-1; clone_size: -; j_call: TRBJ2-1; cdr3_aa: CASSQDLYGTSSYNEQFF
v_call: TRBV4-2; clone_size: -; j_call: TRBJ2-7; cdr3_aa: CASSQDWNSGRVFYEQYF
v_call: TRBV5-1; clone_size: -; j_call: TRBJ1-2; cdr3_aa: CASSLEPGLYGYTF
v_call: TRBV29-1; clone_size: -; j_call: TRBJ2-5; cdr3_aa: CSVVQETQYF
v_call: TRBV29-1; clone_size: -; j_call: TRBJ2-1; cdr3_aa: CSVEVPPGLAGVEFF
v_call: TRBV9; clone_size: -; j_call: TRBJ1-4; cdr3_aa: CASSWDSGNEKLFF
v_call: TRBV6-5; clone_size: -; j_call: TRBJ1-2; cdr3_aa: CASSSGGDRAGYTF
v_call: TRBV30; clone_size: -; j_call: TRBJ1-1; cdr3_aa: CAGFYGRGQLFMNTEAFF
v_call: TRBV27; clone_size: -; j_call: TRBJ1-5; cdr3_aa: CASSLGHNLGQPQHF
v_call: TRBV2; clone_size: once; j_call: TRBJ2-7; cdr3_aa: CASSERWDRAYEQYF
v_call: TRBV28; clone_size: -; j_call: TRBJ1-2; cdr3_aa: CASPGLVSGPRGYGYTF
v_call: TRBV19; clone_size: -; j_call: TRBJ2-7; cdr3_aa: CASSITEGTGYEQYF
v_call: TRBV28; clone_size: -; j_call: TRBJ2-1; cdr3_aa: CASSLTPGLAGDTSYNEQFF
v_call: TRBV5-1; clone_size: -; j_call: TRBJ2-7; cdr3_aa: CASSPGQGPDEQYF
v_call: TRBV2; clone_size: -; j_call: TRBJ2-3; cdr3_aa: CASSGGTLMYPTQYF
v_call: TRBV5-4; clone_size: -; j_call: TRBJ2-7; cdr3_aa: CASSLERGNRDEQYF
v_call: TRBV18; clone_size: -; j_call: TRBJ2-3; cdr3_aa: CASSPPGDTQYF
v_call: TRBV29-1; clone_size: -; j_call: TRBJ1-1; cdr3_aa: CSVEGAGSEAFF
v_call: TRBV28; clone_size: -; j_call: TRBJ1-1; cdr3_aa: CASRTGPEAFF
v_call: TRBV9; clone_size: -; j_call: TRBJ1-1; cdr3_aa: CASSVAPSRGMNTEAFF